The clone carrying this T cell receptor beta chain was detected many times. Its specificity is not known. This entry is derived from a study of identical twins. Template switching (which added a universal primer site) was used, and cDNA carried unique molecular identifiers. TCRdb reprocessed the 5' RACE reads via MiXCR and lists one record per CDR3 protein. Among some 710,000 distinct CDR3 sequences listed, approximately 6% were seen once. The V end was cut by 6 bases, the J end by 3 bases, with 5 bases between. This CDR3 contains 12 residues. General study results and limits: Invariant populations such as MAIT and iNKT cells could partly muddle zero-insertion analyses. Fewer insertions characterized abundant cord blood beta clonotypes, whereas memory repertoires showed none. Beta out-of-frame sequences showed weaker excess sharing between twins.

What was sequenced was naive T cells sorted from blood. This TCR was sampled from a man aged 18 to 35 in good health. The V gene is TRBV12-3 or TRBV12-4, the J gene TRBJ2-2, with no clear D. CDR3 in amino acids: CASSADTGELFF. Written as DNA, the CDR3 is TGTGCCAGCAGCGCGGACACCGGGGAGCTGTTTTTT.